These 27 T cell receptor beta chains were all obtained from the same sample, sequenced in a study of cytomegalovirus exposure and HLA in healthy donors. The primer mix had 60 Vbeta and 13 Jbeta primers. TCRdb's copy holds only in-frame clones and misses some; the assay was immunoSEQ multiplex PCR. The data show 150,000 to 160,000 clones, with 85% seen just once and roughly 2.4% held by the top ten. The sample comprised PBMCs. The receptors stem from a woman aged 18-29 years in good health and CMV-seronegative.

This clone was found a few times. The gene calls are TRBV2 and TRBJ2-7, with 9 bases fitting TRBD2. The germline V gene has CDR1 SNHLY and CDR2 FYNNEI. The V gene end was trimmed by 4 bases and the J gene end by 3 bases; junction bases not matched to a gene: 4. The CDR3 spans 14 residues. Written as DNA, the CDR3 is TGTGCCAGCAGTGGGGGGCGGGAGGGCTACGAGCAGTACTTC. Amino acids: CASSGGREGYEQYF.

On this clone itself: This sample includes further DNA sequences coding for the same CDR3. The rearrangement joins TRBV7-2 to TRBJ2-3; TRBD1 aligns across 9 bases. The CDR3 has 14 amino acids. The germline CDR1 and CDR2 sequences are SGHTA and FQGNSA. Germline trimming cut 4 bases from V and 6 bases from J; bases unmatched to any gene: 5. Here the CDR3 DNA reads TGTGCCAGCAGCTACAGGGGGCCCACGGATACGCAGTATTTT. It yields the protein CASSYRGPTDTQYF.

The chain combines TRBV28 with TRBJ2-7, with TRBD1 matching 9 bases. V shed 1 base, J shed 5 bases, and the junction held 12 bases outside the gene matches. Germline V gene sequence: CDR1 MDHEN, CDR2 SYDVKM. CDR3 size: 17 residues. CDR3: CASSLFRRGTGRHEQYF. CDR3 DNA sequence: TGTGCCAGCAGTTTATTCCGAAGGGGGACAGGGAGGCACGAGCAGTACTTC.

The chain carries TRBV27 and TRBJ2-7; 10 bases are a match to TRBD1. This CDR3 has 15 residues. Germline V gene data show CDR1 as MNHEY and CDR2 as SMNVEV (reference sequence). V lost 6 bases, J lost 2 bases, and 7 bases stayed unmatched. The CDR3 region is CASRLRQGATYEQYF. The CDR3 bases are TGTGCCAGCAGGCTGAGACAGGGGGCTACCTACGAGCAGTACTTC.

The chain uses TRBV28 and TRBJ2-3, with 10 positions matching TRBD1. With V trimmed by 4 bases and J by 2 bases, 12 bases remained unmatched. The CDR3 has 18 residues. CDR1 MDHEN and CDR2 SYDVKM come from the germline V gene. The CDR3 DNA is TGTGCCAGCAGTTCCGCTCTCCGGGACAGGGGACCCACAGATACGCAGTATTTT. As protein: CASSSALRDRGPTDTQYF.

This clone was found a few times. As DNA, the CDR3 is TGTGCCAGCAGCTTAGCGCGGGCGCGTACAGATACGCAGTATTTT. It translates to CASSLARARTDTQYF. This chain uses TRBV7-9 with TRBJ2-3, with D possibly being TRBD2 (5 bases). The germline V gene has CDR1 SEHNR and CDR2 FQNEAQ (reference sequence). The CDR3 is 15 residues long. Trimming took 0 bases from V and 3 from J, leaving 10 bases between them.

This chain uses TRBV6-5 with TRBJ1-2; D gene ambiguous. From germline, CDR1 is MNHEY and CDR2 SVGAGI. Trimming shortened V by 6 bases and J by 3 bases, and 14 bases separated the two germline ends. This CDR3 is built from 14 residues. For the CDR3, the DNA is TGTGCCAGCAGCGTTGCGGGCCGAGACTATGGCTACACCTTC. Translating it yields CASSVAGRDYGYTF.

The chain uses TRBV6-5 and TRBJ2-1; 11 positions match TRBD2. With V trimmed by 5 bases and J by 10 bases, 10 bases remained unmatched. In germline, CDR1 is MNHEY, CDR2 SVGAGI. CDR3 size: 15 residues. This CDR3 is CASSPATSGTSEQFF. The CDR3 region has the DNA TGTGCCAGCAGTCCCGCGACTAGCGGGACAAGCGAGCAGTTCTTC.

The chain combines TRBV9 with TRBJ1-3; 7 bases are shared with TRBD1. This CDR3 comprises 16 residues. Germline V lookup: CDR1 SGDLS, CDR2 YYNGEE. The V and J ends lost 0 bases and 2 bases, in that order; junction bases with no gene match: 5. The CDR3 protein is CASSVALQGTGNTIYF. The CDR3 DNA sequence: TGTGCCAGCAGCGTAGCTTTACAGGGGACTGGAAACACCATATATTTT.

The V and J genes are TRBV4-1 and TRBJ2-1; D might be TRBD2 (6 bases). In germline, CDR1 is MGHRA, CDR2 YSYEKL. This CDR3 contains 16 residues. Trimming pared 1 base from V and 6 bases from J, leaving 16 bases between. The CDR3 sequence: CASSQAPGLTANEQFF. CDR3 DNA: TGCGCCAGCAGCCAAGCCCCGGGACTGACGGCCAATGAGCAGTTCTTC.

J is TRBJ1-2 and V is TRBV7-8, with 7 positions matching TRBD1. This CDR3 has 14 residues. The V gene end was trimmed by 2 bases and the J gene end by 2 bases; junction bases not matched to a gene: 2. The germline V gene encodes CDR1 SGHVS and CDR2 FQNEAQ. The CDR3 region is CASSLTGVNYGYTF. Written as DNA, the CDR3 is TGTGCCAGCAGCTTAACAGGGGTAAACTATGGCTACACCTTC.

The gene calls are TRBV4-3 and TRBJ2-1; D is possibly TRBD2 (6 bases). Germline loops: CDR1 LGHNA, CDR2 YSLEER. CDR3 size: 14 residues. The V end was cut by 4 bases, the J end by 8 bases, with 15 bases between. The CDR3 DNA follows: TGCGCCAGCAGCCCCGGGCGGGAATTCGATGAGCAGTTCTTC. This codes for CASSPGREFDEQFF.

This chain connects TRBV7-8 to TRBJ2-7; TRBD2 might be the D (6 bases). V was pared by 5 bases and J by 0 bases, with 14 bases between. There are 15 residues in the CDR3. Germline V CDR1 and CDR2: SGHVS, FQNEAQ. The CDR3 protein is CASSPQAGNSYEQYF. As DNA, the CDR3 is TGTGCCAGCAGCCCCCAGGCGGGGAACTCCTACGAGCAGTACTTC.

The chain links TRBV20-1 to TRBJ2-1; possible D gene TRBD2, 5 bases. Germline V gene sequence: CDR1 DFQATT, CDR2 SNEGSKA (reference sequence). CDR3 size: 11 residues. With 1 base removed from V and 7 bases from J, the gap between germline ends came to 5 bases. In nucleotides, the CDR3 is TGCAGTGCTAGAGCGGGAAATGAGCAGTTCTTC. Translating gives CSARAGNEQFF.

This clone is a singleton in its sample. The CDR3 bases are TGTGCCATCAGTGGACAGTCAACGAACACCGGGGAGCTGTTTTTT. Protein sequence: CAISGQSTNTGELFF. V gene TRBV10-3 combines with J gene TRBJ2-2; possibly TRBD1 for D (5 bases). CDR1 is ENHRY and CDR2 is SYGVKD in the germline V gene. This CDR3 has 15 amino acids. Trimming took 4 bases from V and 0 from J, leaving 9 bases between them.

This chain links TRBV25-1 with TRBJ1-1; tentatively, D is TRBD1 (6 bases). The germline gives CDR1 MGHDK, CDR2 SYGVNS. The CDR3 has 15 amino acids. Deletions cut 2 bases from V and 1 base from J, with 11 bases between. The CDR3 sequence is CASSEPGHRNTEAFF. The CDR3 coding sequence is TGTGCCAGCAGTGAACCGGGACACCGGAACACTGAAGCTTTCTTT.

The gene calls are TRBV23-1 and TRBJ1-5, with D possibly being TRBD1 (6 bases). TRBV23-1 is treated as an ORF (open reading frame) with a function not yet certain. Trimming removed 4 bases from V and 10 bases from J, with 20 bases in between. The CDR3 covers 15 residues. The CDR3 DNA reads as TGCGCCAGCAGTCTATCTCGGGACACCCAGAGCCCCCAGCATTTT. It translates to CASSLSRDTQSPQHF.

This rearrangement joins TRBV15 to TRBJ1-2; possible D gene TRBD1, 5 bases. The germline gives CDR1 LNHNV, CDR2 YYDKDF (reference sequence). With 1 base removed from V and 4 bases from J, the gap between germline ends came to 16 bases. The CDR3 has 16 residues. CDR3 DNA: TGTGCCACCAGCAGAGGTCCGGTGGCCGGGGGCTATGGCTACACCTTC. It specifies CATSRGPVAGGYGYTF.

V usage is TRBV11-2 and J usage is TRBJ2-5; TRBD1 is a possible D gene (5 bases). The CDR3 runs 13 residues. Between the trimmed V and J ends, which lost 2 bases and 5 bases, there was a span of 9 bases. Germline CDR1 reads SGHAT; CDR2 reads FQNNGV. In DNA form, the CDR3 reads TGTGCCAGCAGCTTATGGGGCATGGAGACCCAGTACTTC. Protein product: CASSLWGMETQYF.

V gene TRBV27 combines with J gene TRBJ1-4; D uncertain. Between the trimmed V and J ends, which lost 4 bases and 8 bases, there was a span of 11 bases. This CDR3 has 13 residues. Germline V gene data show CDR1 as MNHEY and CDR2 as SMNVEV (reference sequence). The CDR3 is CASSWTEREKLFF. As DNA, the CDR3 is TGTGCCAGCAGTTGGACTGAGCGGGAAAAACTGTTTTTT.

The rearrangement links TRBV30 to TRBJ1-6; D unclear. Looked up from germline, CDR1 is GTSNPN and CDR2 is SVGIG (reference sequence). V was cut by 1 base and J by 7 bases, with 5 bases left in between. The CDR3 is 12 residues long. The CDR3 DNA sequence: TGTGCCTGGAGTGGTAAAAATTCACCCCTCCACTTT. Protein sequence: CAWSGKNSPLHF.

The V and J genes are TRBV19 and TRBJ2-5; 12 positions agree with TRBD2. V lost 6 bases to trimming and J lost 3 bases; unmatched junction nucleotides: 5. Germline V gene lookup returns CDR1 LNHDA and CDR2 SQIVND (reference sequence). The CDR3 is 15 amino acids. CDR3 loop: CASRGTSGGKETQYF. The CDR3, as DNA: TGTGCCAGTAGGGGAACTAGCGGGGGGAAAGAGACCCAGTACTTC. The whole variable domain, remainder taken from reference TRBV19 and TRBJ2-5, is DGGITQSPKYLFRKEGQNVTLSCEQNLNHDAMYWYRQDPGQGLRLIYYSQIVNDFQKGDIAEGYSVSREKKESFPLTVTSAQKNPTAFYLCASRGTSGGKETQYFGPGTRLLVL.

This chain uses TRBV30 with TRBJ1-5; D is perhaps TRBD1 (5 bases). Trimming removed 3 bases from V and 4 bases from J, with 16 bases in between. CDR3 length: 15 residues. Germline CDR1 is GTSNPN and CDR2 is SVGIG (reference sequence). CDR3 region: CAWSKGLPMNQPQHF. In nucleotides, the CDR3 is TGTGCCTGGAGCAAGGGACTTCCGATGAATCAGCCCCAGCATTTT.

The V and J genes are TRBV29-1 and TRBJ1-5; TRBD1 aligns across 10 bases. Per germline, CDR1 SQVTM and CDR2 ANQGSEA. V shed 7 bases and J 5 bases; nucleotides not matched to a gene: 2. This CDR3 comprises 12 residues. For the CDR3, the DNA is TGCAGCGCCGGGACAGGGGATCAGCCCCAGCATTTT. Translating gives CSAGTGDQPQHF.

CDR3 amino acids: CAISLEDRDLDEQYF. Written as DNA, the CDR3 is TGTGCCATCAGTCTGGAGGACAGGGACTTGGACGAGCAGTACTTC. V gene TRBV10-3 combines with J gene TRBJ2-7; the match to TRBD1 covers 8 bases. Per germline, CDR1 ENHRY and CDR2 SYGVKD. The CDR3 runs 15 residues. V gave up 5 bases and J gave up 5 bases; unmatched junction bases: 11.

The genes are TRBV7-8 and TRBJ1-5; D is uncertain. Germline loops: CDR1 SGHVS, CDR2 FQNEAQ. The CDR3 runs 18 residues. V shed 1 base and J shed 7 bases, with 23 bases lying between them. CDR3 bases: TGTGCCAGCAGCTTAGGGCTCATATACGCCCTAGAGCACCAGCCCCAGCATTTT. This sequence encodes CASSLGLIYALEHQPQHF.

The V and J genes are TRBV5-1 and TRBJ2-2; D remains unclear. The germline V gene encodes CDR1 SGHRS and CDR2 YFSETQ. CDR3 size: 14 residues. V shed 0 bases and J shed 1 base, with 4 bases lying between them. For the CDR3, the DNA is TGCGCCAGCAGCTTGGGCGGGAACACCGGGGAGCTGTTTTTT. Translation: CASSLGGNTGELFF.